The rows below give T cell receptor beta chains drawn from one sample of a study of blood T cell repertoires in COVID-19. Profiling relied on immunoSEQ multiplex PCR, and the TCRdb table lists in-frame clones only, not all of them. The sample shows about 170,000 clones, about nine tenths of them seen only once. The sample was peripheral blood. Every receptor here comes from an older woman with COVID-19, enrolled during active disease. CDR3s include the opening cysteine and the closing phenylalanine or tryptophan. A D gene is named only where the DNA matches it firmly. Clone size is given for some rows only: seen once, a few or many times, or a class if the clone is expanded.

few	TRBV9	TRBJ1-4	NA	TGTGCCAGCAGCGCCAACTCAGGGGAAAAACTGTTTTTT	CASSANSGEKLFF
NA	TRBV7-9	TRBJ1-2	TRBD1	TGTGCCAGCAGCGGTGGACAGGAAGCTAACTATGGCTACACCTTC	CASSGGQEANYGYTF
once	TRBV25-1	TRBJ2-3	TRBD1	TGTGCCAGCCAAGAATGGGACAGGGGTGCAGATACGCAGTATTTT	CASQEWDRGADTQYF
NA	TRBV4-1	TRBJ2-1	TRBD2	TGCGCCAGCAGCCCACGTGTGGGGGTACCCGGGCTAGCGGGAACCCTTATCTATGAGCAGTTCTTC	CASSPRVGVPGLAGTLIYEQFF
NA	TRBV7-9	TRBJ2-3	TRBD2	TGTGCCAGCAGTTTAGCCGGGAGGGCCGCAGATACGCAGTATTTT	CASSLAGRAADTQYF
NA	TRBV9	TRBJ1-2	TRBD1	TGTGCCAGCAGCGTAGCTAGTCAGGGGGTGAGGGGCTACACCTTC	CASSVASQGVRGYTF
NA	TRBV25-1	TRBJ2-7	NA	TGTGCCAGCAGCCTGGACTACCTAGGGGAGCAGTACTTC	CASSLDYLGEQYF
NA	TRBV6-5	TRBJ1-6	TRBD1	TGTGCCAGCAGTCGCGGACAGGATAATTCACCCCTCCACTTT	CASSRGQDNSPLHF
NA	TRBV29-1	TRBJ1-2	TRBD1	TGCAGCGGAGGGGACAGGGCTAACTATGGCTACACCTTC	CSGGDRANYGYTF
NA	TRBV24-1	TRBJ1-2	NA	TGTGCCACCAGTGATACTAATACTACTGTCCCCTATCGCTACACCTTC	CATSDTNTTVPYRYTF
NA	TRBV29-1	TRBJ1-1	TRBD1	TGCAGCGTTGGCCAGGGGGCGCGAACTGAAGCTTTCTTT	CSVGQGARTEAFF
NA	TRBV5-4	TRBJ2-7	NA	TGTGCCAGCAGCCGAGGCCCTGCGGAGCAGTACTTC	CASSRGPAEQYF
few	TRBV6-5	TRBJ1-4	NA	TGTGCCAGCAGTTCCGGCGGGGAAAAACTGTTTTTT	CASSSGGEKLFF
NA	TRBV4-3	TRBJ1-5	NA	TGCGCCTGCAGCCTACTCGGGAGGGGATCCTCTCAGCCCCAGCATTTT	CACSLLGRGSSQPQHF
once	TRBV11-3	TRBJ2-7	NA	TGTGCCAGCAGCCGGGACTTCCCCTACGAGCAGTACTTC	CASSRDFPYEQYF
NA	TRBV10-3	TRBJ1-5	NA	TGTGCCATCAGTGAAGGAGGGTATAGCAATCAGCCCCAGCATTTT	CAISEGGYSNQPQHF
NA	TRBV12-3/TRBV12-4	TRBJ2-5	TRBD1	TGTGCCAGCAGAGGGACAGGGGAGACCCAGTACTTC	CASRGTGETQYF
NA	TRBV7-9	TRBJ2-2	NA	TGTGCCAGCAGCCGTGACACTTTTCAGAACACCGGGGAGCTGTTTTTT	CASSRDTFQNTGELFF
NA	TRBV7-2	TRBJ1-5	TRBD1	TGTGCCAGCAGCAAGAAGACAGGGATTGATCAGCCCCAGCATTTT	CASSKKTGIDQPQHF
NA	TRBV28	TRBJ1-4	NA	TGTGCCAGCAGTTTATCTTTTAGAACGGAGGGTGGTGAAAAACTGTTTTTT	CASSLSFRTEGGEKLFF
NA	TRBV30	TRBJ1-6	TRBD1	TGTGCCTGGGACCTTATACAGGGGCCAAATTCACCCCTCCACTTT	CAWDLIQGPNSPLHF
NA	TRBV6-2/TRBV6-3	TRBJ1-5	NA	TGTGCCAGCAGTAACGGACAGCACCAGCCCCAGCATTTT	CASSNGQHQPQHF
NA	TRBV7-9	TRBJ2-7	NA	TGTGCCAGCAGCTTAGCCTTCGGGTACGAGCAGTACTTC	CASSLAFGYEQYF
NA	TRBV7-9	TRBJ1-2	TRBD1	TGTGCCAGCACCAATCCAGGACAGGACCGATCTTATGGCTACACCTTC	CASTNPGQDRSYGYTF
NA	TRBV5-1	TRBJ1-5	TRBD1	TGCGCCAGCAGCTGGGGGGACAGGGTGGATCAGCCCCAGCATTTT	CASSWGDRVDQPQHF
NA	TRBV30	TRBJ1-5	NA	TGTGCCTGGAGTGACATAAACATCAATCAGCCCCAGCATTTT	CAWSDININQPQHF
NA	TRBV4-3	TRBJ1-2	TRBD1	TGCGCCAGCAGCTCTCGACAGGGAACTAACTATGGCTACACCTTC	CASSSRQGTNYGYTF
NA	TRBV5-1	TRBJ1-2	NA	TGCGCCAGCAGCTCGAAAGGGGGAATGGGCTACACCTTC	CASSSKGGMGYTF
NA	TRBV19	TRBJ2-1	TRBD2	TGTGCCAGTAACGAGCGGGACCTCTACAATGAGCAGTTCTTC	CASNERDLYNEQFF
once	TRBV18	TRBJ1-5	NA	TGTGCCAGCTCACCTCAGCAGGCGAGCAATCAGCCCCAGCATTTT	CASSPQQASNQPQHF
NA	TRBV30	TRBJ2-3	TRBD2	TGTGCCTGGAGTGCAAGACTAGCTGATACGCAGTATTTT	CAWSARLADTQYF
NA	TRBV28	TRBJ2-1	TRBD2	TGTGCCAGCAGCCGGACTAGCGGGCTATACAATGAGCAGTTCTTC	CASSRTSGLYNEQFF
NA	TRBV4-3	TRBJ1-1	NA	TGCGCCAGCAGCCAAGATGGCCAGAACACTGAAGCTTTCTTT	CASSQDGQNTEAFF
NA	TRBV25-1	TRBJ1-2	NA	TGTGCCAGCAGTGATACTTTCCTAGATGGCTACACCTTC	CASSDTFLDGYTF
NA	TRBV19	TRBJ2-7	NA	TGTGCCAGTAGTATAGTGTCCGGAGGGACCTACGAGCAGTACTTC	CASSIVSGGTYEQYF
NA	TRBV7-6	TRBJ2-5	TRBD2	TGTGCCAGCAGCCAGGGACTAGCGGGAGAGGGGGAGACCCAGTACTTC	CASSQGLAGEGETQYF
few	TRBV11-2	TRBJ2-7	NA	TGTGCCAGCAGCTCCACATACGAGCAGTACTTC	CASSSTYEQYF
NA	TRBV19	TRBJ2-7	NA	TGTGCCAGTAGTATTTCTTGGGCGACCTACGAGCAGTACTTC	CASSISWATYEQYF
NA	TRBV14	TRBJ2-7	NA	TGTGCCAGCAGCCAGCCCGGGACCGGGAGCTCCTACGAGCAGTACTTC	CASSQPGTGSSYEQYF
NA	TRBV6-2/TRBV6-3	TRBJ2-7	NA	TGTGCCAGCAGTAGCAGGGGGGACAGTGCCTACGAGCAGTACTTC	CASSSRGDSAYEQYF
NA	TRBV6-2/TRBV6-3	TRBJ1-5	TRBD1	TGTGCCAGCGGTTACAGGGGGGGTTATCAGCCCCAGCATTTT	CASGYRGGYQPQHF
NA	TRBV12-3/TRBV12-4	TRBJ1-2	NA	TGTGCCAGCAGTTTTTCACACCCGGGCTACACCTTC	CASSFSHPGYTF
NA	TRBV19	TRBJ1-2	NA	TGTGCCAGTAGTATACGGGGCAGGGAGGTTGGCTACACCTTC	CASSIRGREVGYTF